This T cell receptor (beta chain) was captured in a study of CXCR3-negative and CXCR3-positive naive CD8 T cells (dated by TCRdb to between 2018 and 2020). Regarding the complete study: Some 130 million TRB reads were obtained in total, roughly 1.5 +/- 0.3 million reads per library. Naive subsets from about five donors and memory cells from 3 donors were included in the TRBV-TRBJ cluster analysis. The diversity and physicochemical repertoire analyses included eleven to twelve donors pooled from two independent experiments.

Study-wide conclusions, independent of this receptor: TRBV-TRBJ usage was similar between naive CXCR3-negative and CXCR3-positive cells from the same donor, while memory cells showed distinct patterns. Freshly isolated PBMCs were used for most assays because CXCR3 expression went down partially after cryopreservation. Compared with CXCR3-negative naive cells, CXCR3-positive naive cells had TRB CDR3s with higher hydrophobicity (lower Kidera factor 4), lower energy, and higher strength and volume indices. Comparably high repertoire diversity was found in both naive subsets, whereas much lower repertoire diversity was found in memory CD8+ T cells. Because surface CD5, which is linked to self-reactivity in mice, was comparable between the naive subsets, TCR interaction strength was also inferred from the physicochemical properties of TRB CDR3s.

The CDR3 holds 14 amino acids from the cysteine to the phenylalanine. DNA is not on record. Each CD8+ T cell subset was flow-sorted in triplicate, and 300,000 to 350,000 cells per subset were placed directly into RLT lysis buffer. To exclude memory contaminants, naive CD8+ T cells were stringently defined as CD45RO-CCR7+CD27+CD95-. Peripheral blood mononuclear cells were isolated from buffy coats using standard density gradient centrifugation. Naive CXCR3-negative and CXCR3-positive CD8+ T cells were flow-sorted on a FACSAria III. Total RNA was extracted from sorted cells with an RNeasy Mini Kit. The sequencer listed for this sample is NextSeq 550. The Human TCR Profiling Kit (MiLaboratory) was used to make UMI-labeled 5' RACE TRB cDNA libraries. The full amount of extracted RNA was used for cDNA synthesis, and the full amount of resulting cDNA was used for PCR amplification. Libraries were prepared in parallel with an identical number of PCR cycles. Processing in the source paper ran as follows. About 52,000 +/- 9,100 unique UMI-labeled TRB cDNA molecules per library were extracted with MIGEC and MiXCR, with at least two reads per UMI required. On average, around 40,000 +/- 10,000 functional in-frame TRB CDR3 nucleotide clonotypes lacking stop codons were found per library. After downsampling to 5000 UMI-labeled TRB molecules per sample, diversity metrics, including normalized Shannon-Wiener and Chao1, were computed in VDJtools. For the central five CDR3 residues, VDJtools calculated physicochemical properties weighted by clonotype size, namely interaction energy, strength, volume and Kidera factor 4. One entry per CDR3 protein sequence results from the TCRdb reprocessing of the reads, with DNA left out. The V and J calls were determined by TCRdb, not by the authors. This sample's records show just under 90,000 distinct CDR3 sequences. The top ten clonotypes cover approximately 0.82% of the sample.

For this clonotype: Its cognate antigen has yet to be identified.

The sample comprised naive CXCR3+ CD8+ T cells from blood. The cell subset or site label of this sample denotes: CD45RO-CCR7+CD27+CD95- naive CD8+ T cells expressing CXCR3 (TNR3+). This chain joins TRBV12-3 or TRBV12-4 to TRBJ2-1; there is no DNA to check the TCRdb D call of TRBD1. This clonotype was sampled from a human donor in good health. Some clones in this sample may be carry-over from other donors' samples. The CDR3: CASSSGGGYNEQFF.